This TCR beta chain was observed in a study of blood T cell repertoires in COVID-19. Study summary: The cDNA or gDNA used as material had been derived from T cells, B-cell-depleted T cells, or PBMCs.

J lost 4 bases, V lost 4 bases, and 7 bases had no gene match. CDR3 length: 15 residues. Germline lookup yields CDR1 MGHDK and CDR2 SYGVNS. Original processing methods: The assay estimated nucleated cells by amplifying reference gene primers. Assay used: immunoSEQ multiplex PCR; TCRdb lists only in-frame clones, some missing. From that table come the V and J calls and clone size; the DNA was used to work out D and trimming. Of more than 150,000 clones listed, 87% are singletons. The sequence was collected from a man aged 35-49 years with active or convalescent COVID-19. Source material: peripheral blood. The J gene is TRBJ1-1, the V gene TRBV25-1; 9 bases are a match to TRBD1. The CDR3 protein is CASSAVTGGITEAFF. In DNA, the CDR3 is TGTGCCAGCAGTGCCGTGACAGGGGGAATCACTGAAGCTTTCTTT.